This T cell receptor beta chain was captured in a study of breast tumors, draining lymph nodes, adjacent tissues. General study results and limits: The lymph node origin of tumor T cells was framed as consistent with a hypothesis, not demonstrated. Luminal-like breast cancer showed significantly greater tumor-nontumor repertoire similarity than basal-like breast cancer did. Compared with lymph nodes, tumors were less diverse; compared with nontumor tissue, more.

The CDR3 length is 18 residues. The germline CDR1 and CDR2 sequences are MNHEY and SMNVEV (reference sequence). Trimming removed 3 bases from V and 6 bases from J; junction bases left unmatched: 17. A remark on this clonotype: Its antigen is not identified.

TCRdb called the multiplex PCR reads again in MiXCR, with one record for every CDR3 protein. The sample lists 60,000 to 65,000 distinct CDR3 sequences; around 52% were seen once. The specimen sequenced was breast tumor tissue. The TCR sequence derives from a female donor with breast cancer. Some clones in this sample may be carry-over from other donors' samples. The gene calls are TRBV27 and TRBJ2-7; 10 bases fit TRBD1. The CDR3 bases are TGTGCCAGCAGTTTCCCCATGACTAGCCGGACAGGGGGTTTCGAGCAGTACTTC. This codes for CASSFPMTSRTGGFEQYF.